One and the same sample provided the 24 T cell receptor beta chains below, sequenced in a study of CD8+ T cells in alopecia areata. RNA extraction and reverse transcription yielded cDNA as sequencing template. The assay was immunoSEQ multiplex PCR, and TCRdb's table has in-frame clones only and misses some. The sample has 20,000 to 30,000 clones, roughly half seen once. What was sequenced was NKG2D-high CD8+ T cells sorted from blood. The receptor source for this set is a human donor with alopecia areata.

The chain combines TRBV10-3 with TRBJ1-2; 8 nucleotides line up with TRBD1. V was clipped by 2 bases and J by 3 bases; unmatched bases: 14. This CDR3 contains 18 residues. The V gene's germline CDR1 is ENHRY and CDR2 SYGVKD. This CDR3 reads CAISEPKHQGAYDYGYTF. The DNA of the CDR3 is TGTGCCATCAGTGAGCCGAAACACCAGGGGGCATACGACTATGGCTACACCTTC.

The chain recombines TRBV7-9 with TRBJ2-3, with TRBD2 matching 7 bases. CDR1 is SEHNR and CDR2 is FQNEAQ in the germline V gene (reference sequence). The CDR3 length is 15 residues. V shed 5 bases and J 0 bases; nucleotides not matched to a gene: 5. CDR3 sequence: CASSHRDYSTDTQYF. In DNA form, the CDR3 reads TGTGCCAGCAGCCACCGGGACTACAGCACAGATACGCAGTATTTT.

Points on this clone: Distinct nucleotide sequences in the sample also encode this CDR3. The rearrangement uses TRBV6-5 and TRBJ2-1; either TRBD1 or TRBD2 may fit D (6 bases each). Germline V gene data show CDR1 as MNHEY and CDR2 as SVGAGI. V was cut by 6 bases and J by 7 bases, with 10 bases left in between. This CDR3 contains 12 residues. The CDR3 sequence is CASRTGANEQFF. The CDR3 bases are TGTGCCAGCAGGACGGGGGCGAATGAGCAGTTCTTC.

V and J are TRBV27 and TRBJ2-1; TRBD1 aligns across 8 bases. The germline V gene encodes CDR1 MNHEY and CDR2 SMNVEV (reference sequence). There are 14 residues in the CDR3. V trimming: 6 bases; J trimming: 6 bases; junction bases outside the gene matches: 7. The CDR3 region is CASRLTGVINEQFF. The DNA of the CDR3 is TGTGCCAGCAGATTGACAGGGGTCATCAATGAGCAGTTCTTC.

The V gene is TRBV5-1, the J gene TRBJ2-7; a possible D gene is TRBD2 (6 bases). The CDR3 has 13 amino acids. Germline lookup yields CDR1 SGHRS and CDR2 YFSETQ. Trimming pared 5 bases from V and 3 bases from J, leaving 12 bases between. CDR3 protein: CASSLVGGYEQYF. The CDR3 coding sequence is TGCGCCAGCAGTCTAGTGGGAGGCTACGAGCAGTACTTC.

The chain is built from TRBV9 and TRBJ2-5; D tentatively reads TRBD1 or TRBD2 (5 bases each). Germline loops: CDR1 SGDLS, CDR2 YYNGEE. V was pared by 4 bases and J by 1 base, with 14 bases between. This CDR3 comprises 15 residues. For the CDR3, the DNA is TGTGCCAGCAGCTCGCCCGGGACCTCCCAAGAGACCCAGTACTTC. Translated, it gives CASSSPGTSQETQYF.

This clone appeared a single time. The chain is built from TRBV5-4 and TRBJ2-2; possible D gene TRBD1, 5 bases. Looked up from germline, CDR1 is SGHNT and CDR2 is YYREEE (reference sequence). The CDR3 extends over 15 amino acids. V was clipped by 3 bases and J by 4 bases, with 13 bases between them. Here the CDR3 DNA reads TGTGCCAGCAGCTCATCAGGGTCGGGCACCGGGGAGCTGTTTTTT. Amino acid sequence: CASSSSGSGTGELFF.

The chain is built from TRBV28 and TRBJ2-1, with no clear D. V lost 7 bases to trimming and J lost 8 bases, with 12 bases between them. Germline CDR1 MDHEN, CDR2 SYDVKM. This CDR3 has 12 residues. The CDR3 loop reads CASNRVPHEQFF. CDR3 in DNA: TGTGCCAGCAATCGGGTCCCCCATGAGCAGTTCTTC.

Only a few counts were recorded for this clone. V usage is TRBV18 and J usage is TRBJ2-1, with TRBD2 identical over 9 bases. Trimming at V came to 3 bases and at J to 5 bases, leaving 14 bases not matched to a gene. The germline CDR1 and CDR2 sequences are KGHSH and LQKENI. The CDR3 is 18 residues long. The CDR3 loop reads CASSPEGVLAGSHNEQFF. The CDR3 DNA follows: TGTGCCAGCTCACCGGAGGGGGTTCTAGCGGGATCACACAATGAGCAGTTCTTC.

This chain joins TRBV27 and TRBJ1-2; a weak D match, TRBD1 (5 bases). Germline CDR1 and CDR2: MNHEY and SMNVEV (reference sequence). Trimming removed 4 bases at V and 3 bases at J, with 15 bases between. The CDR3 totals 15 residues. Written as DNA, the CDR3 is TGTGCCAGCAGTTCGCAGGGTAACCGGGACTATGGCTACACCTTC. Its translation: CASSSQGNRDYGYTF.

This clone was found many times. The V call is TRBV11-2, the J call TRBJ1-2, with 9 positions matching TRBD1. Losses at the gene ends were 5 bases for V and 6 bases for J; bases not matched to a gene: 1. Germline CDR1 SGHAT, CDR2 FQNNGV. The CDR3 is 12 residues long. Here the CDR3 reads CASSGTGNGYTF. In nucleotides, the CDR3 is TGTGCCAGCAGCGGGACAGGGAATGGCTACACCTTC.

This clone was observed a few times. This sequence joins TRBV5-5 and TRBJ2-1; D unresolved. The CDR3 is made up of 15 amino acids. The V end lost 4 bases, the J end lost 3 bases, and 14 bases lay between the germline ends. In germline, CDR1 is SGHKS, CDR2 YYEKEE (reference sequence). Written as DNA, the CDR3 is TGTGCCAGCAGCCTGCCCCTCAAAAACTACAATGAGCAGTTCTTC. It specifies CASSLPLKNYNEQFF.

This clone was seen a few times. The CDR3 loop is CASSLSGRGANEQFF. In nucleotides, the CDR3 is TGTGCCAGCAGTTTAAGCGGGAGAGGGGCCAATGAGCAGTTCTTC. The chain links TRBV9 to TRBJ2-1; 8 positions match TRBD2. This CDR3 spans 15 amino acids. The germline V gene has CDR1 SGDLS and CDR2 YYNGEE. V was clipped by 5 bases and J by 6 bases; unmatched bases: 10.

A few counts support this clone. This rearrangement joins TRBV27 to TRBJ2-3; the D gene is possibly TRBD2 (5 bases). Germline loops: CDR1 MNHEY, CDR2 SMNVEV (reference sequence). V lost 4 bases and J 2 bases, leaving 10 bases between the germline ends. The CDR3 sequence is 14 residues long. DNA for the CDR3: TGTGCCAGCAGTTCGAGGGATTACACAGATACGCAGTATTTT. Its protein is CASSSRDYTDTQYF.

The chain is built from TRBV11-3 and TRBJ2-5; D possibly corresponds to TRBD2 (5 bases). V shed 5 bases and J shed 5 bases, with 15 bases lying between them. The CDR3 is 14 amino acids. From germline, CDR1 is SGHNT and CDR2 YENEEA. CDR3 amino acids: CASSRPGIGETQYF. CDR3 bases: TGTGCCAGCAGCCGTCCGGGGATAGGGGAGACCCAGTACTTC.

J is TRBJ2-7 and V is TRBV9, with 7 bases that match TRBD2. CDR1 and CDR2 from the germline V gene are SGDLS and YYNGEE. This CDR3 is 15 amino acids long. J gave up 3 bases and V 3 bases, and 9 bases lay outside the gene matches. CDR3 sequence (DNA): TGTGCCAGCAGCGAGGGGTCTAGCGGAGGCTACGAGCAGTACTTC. It encodes CASSEGSSGGYEQYF.

This clone was counted between two and nine times. The chain recombines TRBV27 with TRBJ2-5, with D hard to call. V was cut by 0 bases and J by 2 bases, with 7 bases left in between. This CDR3 is 14 amino acids long. The germline gives CDR1 MNHEY, CDR2 SMNVEV (reference sequence). CDR3 protein: CASSLSTRQETQYF. The CDR3 region has the DNA TGTGCCAGCAGTTTATCCACAAGACAAGAGACCCAGTACTTC.

The chain is built from TRBV7-9 and TRBJ2-1, with D hard to call. Germline V gene lookup returns CDR1 SEHNR and CDR2 FQNEAQ (reference sequence). V was pared by 1 base and J by 10 bases, with 11 bases between. The CDR3 has 13 amino acids. In nucleotides, the CDR3 is TGTGCCAGCAGCTTAGGGTGGGGTGAGGAGCAGTTCTTC. Its translation: CASSLGWGEEQFF.

This clone has only a few counts. The V call is TRBV2, the J call TRBJ2-1, with D perhaps TRBD1 or TRBD2 (6 bases each). CDR3 length: 15 residues. CDR1 and CDR2 (germline): SNHLY, FYNNEI. Trimming shortened V by 3 bases and J by 6 bases, and 15 bases separated the two germline ends. CDR3 region: CASSEGAGPFNEQFF. DNA for the CDR3: TGTGCCAGCAGTGAGGGGGCGGGGCCCTTCAATGAGCAGTTCTTC.

This chain's CDR3 is CAVMGVAGNYEQYF. CDR3 in DNA: TGTGCCGTAATGGGGGTAGCAGGGAACTACGAGCAGTACTTC. This rearrangement joins TRBV28 to TRBJ2-7, with D possibly being TRBD1 or TRBD2 (5 bases each). The CDR3 spans 14 residues. Germline assignment: CDR1 MDHEN and CDR2 SYDVKM. Trimming shortened V by 11 bases and J by 3 bases, and 20 bases separated the two germline ends.

The genes are TRBV2 and TRBJ1-2, with TRBD1 identical over 7 bases. The CDR3 is 13 residues long. CDR1 is SNHLY, CDR2 FYNNEI, per germline. Germline trimming cut 8 bases from V and 3 bases from J; bases unmatched to any gene: 6. CDR3 sequence (DNA): TGTGCCAGCGGAGACAGGGCCGACTATGGCTACACCTTC. It encodes CASGDRADYGYTF.

This clone has a handful of counts. This chain links TRBV2 with TRBJ2-5, with a possible D match to TRBD2 (5 bases). Germline V gene data show CDR1 as SNHLY and CDR2 as FYNNEI. Trimming took off 9 bases at V and 1 base at J, with 15 bases between the two ends. CDR3 length equals 14 residues. CDR3 protein: CARRARAPQETQYF. The DNA for the CDR3 is TGTGCCAGGCGGGCAAGGGCCCCCCAAGAGACCCAGTACTTC. The full variable domain, completed using reference TRBV2 and TRBJ2-5, is EPEVTQTPSHQVTQMGQEVILRCVPISNHLYFYWYRQILGQKVEFLVSFYNNEISEKSEIFDDQFSVERPDGSNFTLKIRSTKLEDSAMYFCARRARAPQETQYFGPGTRLLVL.

The J gene is TRBJ2-3, the V gene TRBV7-9; tentative D call: TRBD1 (5 bases). V was clipped by 1 base and J by 6 bases, with 11 bases between them. The CDR3 consists of 14 residues. Germline CDR1 is SEHNR and CDR2 is FQNEAQ (reference sequence). For the CDR3, the DNA is TGTGCCAGCAGCTTAGAGGGGTTGTCGGATACGCAGTATTTT. Translation gives CASSLEGLSDTQYF.

V and J are TRBV27 and TRBJ1-6, with a weak D call TRBD1 (5 bases). V was cut by 6 bases and J by 8 bases, with 11 bases left in between. The CDR3 extends over 13 amino acids. CDR1 is MNHEY, CDR2 SMNVEV, per germline (reference sequence). CDR3 bases: TGTGCCAGCAGCTCCAGGGAGTATTCACCCCTCCACTTT. It translates to CASSSREYSPLHF.